The entry that follows covers one TCR beta chain sequence. The sample belongs to a study of cytomegalovirus exposure and HLA in healthy donors. The PCR employed 60 Vbeta primers together with 13 Jbeta primers. TCRdb keeps only in-frame clones here, not all; method: immunoSEQ multiplex PCR. The sample yields about 150,000 clones, around 80% seen once. The CDR3 is 17 amino acids. The V segment lost 0 bases and the J segment 1 base; nucleotides outside the gene matches: 2. Germline lookup yields CDR1 LNHNV and CDR2 YYDKDF (reference sequence). The J gene is TRBJ2-5, the V gene TRBV15, with 13 bases lining up with TRBD2. The sequenced sample was PBMCs. This receptor was taken from a man aged 25 to 40 in good health and CMV-seropositive. CDR3: CATSRDRTSGGQETQYF. The DNA for the CDR3 is TGTGCCACCAGCAGAGATCGGACTAGCGGGGGCCAAGAGACCCAGTACTTC.